One and the same sample provided the 9 T cell receptor beta chains below, sequenced in a study of T cells after posttransplantation cyclophosphamide. Measured with immunoSEQ multiplex PCR; TCRdb has only the in-frame clones, and not every one. The sample holds 4,000 to 6,000 clones, approximately 61% seen once. Sequenced material: memory CD8+ T cells sorted from blood. The source of these receptors is a woman aged 60-75 years in good health, CMV-negative, and a related stem cell transplant donor.

J is TRBJ1-1 and V is TRBV7-2, with 11 nucleotides matching TRBD1. V lost 5 bases to trimming and J lost 5 bases; unmatched junction nucleotides: 7. Germline V gene sequence: CDR1 SGHTA, CDR2 FQGNSA. This CDR3 is built from 15 residues. CDR3 protein: CASSLSGTGGTEAFF. The CDR3 DNA sequence: TGTGCCAGCAGCCTTAGTGGGACAGGGGGTACTGAAGCTTTCTTT.

This clone turned up a few times. The chain is built from TRBV19 and TRBJ2-1, with 8 bases that match TRBD2. The germline gives CDR1 LNHDA, CDR2 SQIVND (reference sequence). The CDR3 runs 19 residues. V shed 3 bases and J 0 bases; nucleotides not matched to a gene: 13. As DNA, the CDR3 is TGTGCCAGTAGTATCCGAAGCGGGGGTTTACATAGCTCCTACAATGAGCAGTTCTTC. Protein sequence: CASSIRSGGLHSSYNEQFF.

This chain connects TRBV27 to TRBJ1-1, with a weak D call TRBD1 (6 bases). V dropped 6 bases and J dropped 5 bases, with 16 bases sitting between them. The length of the CDR3 is 14 residues. Germline V CDR1 and CDR2: MNHEY, SMNVEV (reference sequence). DNA for the CDR3: TGTGCCAGCAGCGTCCCAGGGGCGCTGACTGAAGCTTTCTTT. It specifies CASSVPGALTEAFF.

This clone was counted only a few times. This rearrangement joins TRBV4-2 to TRBJ2-7, with 7 bases lining up with TRBD2. V lost 0 bases and J lost 0; bases outside the gene matches: 2. The CDR3 loop spans 15 amino acids. Germline V CDR1 and CDR2: LGHNA, YNFKEQ. The CDR3 nucleotides are TGTGCCAGCAGCCAAGAGGGCGGGAGCTCCTACGAGCAGTACTTC. This gives the protein CASSQEGGSSYEQYF.

This clone has just a few counts. V and J are TRBV27 and TRBJ2-7; D is perhaps TRBD1 (5 bases). V gave up 5 bases and J gave up 7 bases, with 15 bases separating them. Germline-derived CDR1 and CDR2 are MNHEY and SMNVEV (reference sequence). The CDR3 loop spans 13 amino acids. The CDR3 spells CASSLYDSSEQYF. DNA for the CDR3: TGTGCCAGCAGTCTCTACGACAGTAGTGAGCAGTACTTC.

The chain joins TRBV11-2 to TRBJ1-2; D perhaps matches TRBD1 (5 bases). V was trimmed by 0 bases and J by 5 bases, leaving 16 bases between them. The germline gives CDR1 SGHAT, CDR2 FQNNGV. There are 16 residues in the CDR3. In DNA, the CDR3 is TGTGCCAGCAGCTTAGAGGGCTCAGCGGGACTTTATGGCTACACCTTC. Its protein product is CASSLEGSAGLYGYTF.

The rearrangement uses TRBV4-1 and TRBJ1-1; D is uncertain. Trimming stripped 4 bases from V and 3 bases from J, with 9 bases between. Germline lookup yields CDR1 MGHRA and CDR2 YSYEKL. This CDR3 has 13 amino acids. This chain's CDR3 is CASSRSEYTEAFF. In DNA, the CDR3 is TGCGCCAGCAGCCGTAGTGAGTACACTGAAGCTTTCTTT.

The genes are TRBV14 and TRBJ1-2, with D perhaps matching TRBD1 (5 bases). Germline V gene data show CDR1 as SGHDN and CDR2 as FVKESK. V lost 1 base and J 4 bases, leaving 10 bases between the germline ends. This CDR3 is 14 amino acids long. Here the CDR3 DNA reads TGTGCCAGCAGCCAAGGGTTGACAGCCTATGGCTACACCTTC. Translating gives CASSQGLTAYGYTF. Looking up the rest from reference TRBV14 and TRBJ1-2 gives the full variable domain: EAGVTQFPSHSVIEKGQTVTLRCDPISGHDNLYWYRRVMGKEIKFLLHFVKESKQDESGMPNNRFLAERTGGTYSTLKVQPAELEDSGVYFCASSQGLTAYGYTFGSGTRLTVV.

The rearrangement joins TRBV29-1 to TRBJ2-7; TRBD2 might be the D (5 bases). Trimming removed 6 bases at V and 3 bases at J, with 9 bases between. The CDR3 runs to 11 residues. Germline CDR1 reads SQVTM; CDR2 reads ANQGSEA. CDR3 sequence reads: CSVRDNYEQYF. Here the CDR3 DNA reads TGCAGCGTCCGGGATAACTACGAGCAGTACTTC.